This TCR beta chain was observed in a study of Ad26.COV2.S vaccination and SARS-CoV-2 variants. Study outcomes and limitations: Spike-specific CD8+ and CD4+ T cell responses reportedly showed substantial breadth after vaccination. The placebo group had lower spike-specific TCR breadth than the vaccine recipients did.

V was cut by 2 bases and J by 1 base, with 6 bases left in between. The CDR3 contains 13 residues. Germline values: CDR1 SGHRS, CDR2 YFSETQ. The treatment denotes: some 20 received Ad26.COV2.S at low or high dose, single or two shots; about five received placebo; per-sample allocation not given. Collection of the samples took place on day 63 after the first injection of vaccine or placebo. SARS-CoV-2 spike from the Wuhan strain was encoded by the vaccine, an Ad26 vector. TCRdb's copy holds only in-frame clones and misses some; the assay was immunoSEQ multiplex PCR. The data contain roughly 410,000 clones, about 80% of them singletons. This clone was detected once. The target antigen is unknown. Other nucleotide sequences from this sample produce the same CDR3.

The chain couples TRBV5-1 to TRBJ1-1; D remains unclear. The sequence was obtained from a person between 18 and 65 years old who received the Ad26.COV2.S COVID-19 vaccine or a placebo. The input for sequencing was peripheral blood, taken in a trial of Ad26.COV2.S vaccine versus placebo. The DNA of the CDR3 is TGCGCCAGCAGCTTAGAAGGGAACACTGAAGCTTTCTTT. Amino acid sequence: CASSLEGNTEAFF.